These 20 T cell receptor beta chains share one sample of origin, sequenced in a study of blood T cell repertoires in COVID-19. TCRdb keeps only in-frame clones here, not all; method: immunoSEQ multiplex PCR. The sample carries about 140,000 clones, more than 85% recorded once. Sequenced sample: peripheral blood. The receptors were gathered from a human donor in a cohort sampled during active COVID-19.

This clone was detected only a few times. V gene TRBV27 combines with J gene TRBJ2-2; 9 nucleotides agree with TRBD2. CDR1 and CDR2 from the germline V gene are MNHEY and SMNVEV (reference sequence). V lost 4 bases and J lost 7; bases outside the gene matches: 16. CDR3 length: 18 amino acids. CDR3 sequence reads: CASSSASLAGGPSGELFF. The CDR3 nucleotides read TGTGCCAGCAGTTCGGCATCTTTGGCGGGAGGGCCGAGCGGGGAGCTGTTTTTT.

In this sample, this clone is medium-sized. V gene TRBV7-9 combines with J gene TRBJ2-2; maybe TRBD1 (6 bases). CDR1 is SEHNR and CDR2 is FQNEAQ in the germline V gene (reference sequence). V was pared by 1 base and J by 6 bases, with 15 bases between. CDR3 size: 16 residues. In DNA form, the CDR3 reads TGTGCCAGCAGCTTAGAATGGGGGCGCGGGCCCGGGGAGCTGTTTTTT. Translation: CASSLEWGRGPGELFF.

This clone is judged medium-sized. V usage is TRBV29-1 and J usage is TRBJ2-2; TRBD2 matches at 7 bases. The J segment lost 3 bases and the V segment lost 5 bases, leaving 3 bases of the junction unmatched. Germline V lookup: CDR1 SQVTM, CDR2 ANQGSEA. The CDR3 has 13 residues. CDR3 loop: CSVRGEDTGELFF. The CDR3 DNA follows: TGCAGCGTTCGGGGGGAGGACACCGGGGAGCTGTTTTTT.

The CDR3 reads CASSDLKQDTGELFF. CDR3 DNA sequence: TGTGCCAGCAGTGATTTGAAACAGGACACCGGGGAGCTGTTTTTT. The genes are TRBV2 and TRBJ2-2, with D possibly TRBD1 on 5 matching bases. CDR1 SNHLY and CDR2 FYNNEI come from the germline V gene. V shed 3 bases and J shed 3 bases, with 11 bases lying between them. The CDR3 runs to 15 residues.

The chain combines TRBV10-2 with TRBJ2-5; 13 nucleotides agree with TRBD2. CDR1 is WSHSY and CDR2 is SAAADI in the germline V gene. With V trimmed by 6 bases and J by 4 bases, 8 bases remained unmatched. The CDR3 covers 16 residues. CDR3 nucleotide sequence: TGCGCCAGCAGGGGACTAGCGGGAAGGTTGGGAGAGACCCAGTACTTC. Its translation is CASRGLAGRLGETQYF.

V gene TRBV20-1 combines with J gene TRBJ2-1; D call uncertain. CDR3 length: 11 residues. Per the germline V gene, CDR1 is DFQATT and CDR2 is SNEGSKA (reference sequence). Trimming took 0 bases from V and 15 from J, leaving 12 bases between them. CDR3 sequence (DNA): TGCAGTGCTAGAGATGAAACTCAATCGTTCTTC. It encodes CSARDETQSFF.

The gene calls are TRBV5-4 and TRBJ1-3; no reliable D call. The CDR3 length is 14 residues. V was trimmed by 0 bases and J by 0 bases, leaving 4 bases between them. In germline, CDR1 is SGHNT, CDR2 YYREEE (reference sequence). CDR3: CASSLEASGNTIYF. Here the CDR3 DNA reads TGTGCCAGCAGCTTGGAAGCCTCTGGAAACACCATATATTTT.

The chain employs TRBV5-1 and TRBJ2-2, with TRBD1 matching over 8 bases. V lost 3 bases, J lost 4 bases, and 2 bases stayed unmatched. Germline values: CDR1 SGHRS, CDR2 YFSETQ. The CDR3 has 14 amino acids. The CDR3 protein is CASSSGQGTGELFF. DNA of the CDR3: TGCGCCAGCAGCTCCGGACAGGGCACCGGGGAGCTGTTTTTT.

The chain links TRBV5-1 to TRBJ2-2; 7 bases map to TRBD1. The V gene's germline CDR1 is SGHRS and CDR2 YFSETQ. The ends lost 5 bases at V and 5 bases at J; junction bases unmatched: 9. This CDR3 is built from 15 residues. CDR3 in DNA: TGCGCCAGCAGGGTAACAGGGGCCGGGACCGGGGAGCTGTTTTTT. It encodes CASRVTGAGTGELFF.

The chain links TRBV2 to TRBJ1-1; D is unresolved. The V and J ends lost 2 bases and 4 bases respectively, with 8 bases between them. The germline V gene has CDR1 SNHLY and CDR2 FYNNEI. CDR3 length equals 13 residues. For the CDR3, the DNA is TGTGCCAGCAGTGAACGGTCGATCACTGAAGCTTTCTTT. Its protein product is CASSERSITEAFF.

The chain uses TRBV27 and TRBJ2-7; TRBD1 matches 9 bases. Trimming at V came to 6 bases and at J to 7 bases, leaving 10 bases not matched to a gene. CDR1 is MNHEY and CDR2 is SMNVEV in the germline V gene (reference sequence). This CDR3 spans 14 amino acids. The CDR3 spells CASRTGGPFAEQYF. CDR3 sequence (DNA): TGTGCCAGCAGAACAGGGGGCCCCTTCGCGGAGCAGTACTTC.

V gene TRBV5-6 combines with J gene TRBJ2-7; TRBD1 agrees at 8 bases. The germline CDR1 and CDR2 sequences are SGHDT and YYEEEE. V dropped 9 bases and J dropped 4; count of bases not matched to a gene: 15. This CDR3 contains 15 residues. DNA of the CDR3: TGTGCCACTAACTCAAGGACAGGGAGGATATACGAGCAGTACTTC. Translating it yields CATNSRTGRIYEQYF.

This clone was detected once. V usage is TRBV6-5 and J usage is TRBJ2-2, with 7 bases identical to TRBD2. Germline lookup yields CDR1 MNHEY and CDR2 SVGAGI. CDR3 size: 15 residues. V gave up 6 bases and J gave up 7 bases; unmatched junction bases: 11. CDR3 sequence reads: CASSFSGVLNGELFF. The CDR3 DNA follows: TGTGCCAGCAGCTTCAGCGGGGTTCTTAACGGGGAGCTGTTTTTT.

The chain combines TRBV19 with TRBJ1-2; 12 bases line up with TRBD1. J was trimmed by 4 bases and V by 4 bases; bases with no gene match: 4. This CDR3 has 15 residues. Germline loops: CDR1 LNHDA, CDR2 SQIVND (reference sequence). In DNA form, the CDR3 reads TGTGCCAGTAGTACGGGGACAGGGGGCGGCTATGGCTACACCTTC. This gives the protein CASSTGTGGGYGYTF.

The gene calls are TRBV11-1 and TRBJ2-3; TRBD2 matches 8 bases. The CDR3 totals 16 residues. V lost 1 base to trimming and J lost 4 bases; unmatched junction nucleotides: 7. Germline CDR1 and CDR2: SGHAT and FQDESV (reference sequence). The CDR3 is CASSLGTGLVSDTQYF. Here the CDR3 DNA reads TGTGCCAGCAGCTTAGGGACGGGACTAGTTTCAGATACGCAGTATTTT.

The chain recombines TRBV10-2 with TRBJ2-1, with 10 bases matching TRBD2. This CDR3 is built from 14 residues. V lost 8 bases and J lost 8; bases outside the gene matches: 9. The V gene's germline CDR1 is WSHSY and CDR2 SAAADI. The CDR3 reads CASGPRGTSDEQFF. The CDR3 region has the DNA TGCGCCAGCGGACCAAGGGGGACTAGCGATGAGCAGTTCTTC.

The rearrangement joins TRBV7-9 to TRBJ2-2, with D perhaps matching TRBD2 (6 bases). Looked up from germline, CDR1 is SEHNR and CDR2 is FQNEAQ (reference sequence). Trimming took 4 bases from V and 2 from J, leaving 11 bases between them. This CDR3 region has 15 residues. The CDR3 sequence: CASSSSGTNTGELFF. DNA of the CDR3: TGTGCCAGCAGCTCATCCGGGACTAACACCGGGGAGCTGTTTTTT.

The CDR3 is CAINRRDYRPDLAKNIQYF. CDR3 sequence (DNA): TGTGCCATCAACCGCCGGGACTACCGACCTGACCTAGCCAAAAACATTCAGTACTTC. The chain couples TRBV28 to TRBJ2-4; 7 bases agree with TRBD2. Germline trimming cut 10 bases from V and 0 bases from J; bases unmatched to any gene: 21. CDR1 is MDHEN, CDR2 SYDVKM, per germline. The CDR3 consists of 19 residues.

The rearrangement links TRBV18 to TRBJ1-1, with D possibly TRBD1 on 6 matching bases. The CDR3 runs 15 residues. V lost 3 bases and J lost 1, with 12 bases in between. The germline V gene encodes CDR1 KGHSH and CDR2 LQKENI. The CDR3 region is CASSPVQGPNTEAFF. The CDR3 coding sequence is TGTGCCAGCTCACCGGTACAGGGCCCGAACACTGAAGCTTTCTTT.

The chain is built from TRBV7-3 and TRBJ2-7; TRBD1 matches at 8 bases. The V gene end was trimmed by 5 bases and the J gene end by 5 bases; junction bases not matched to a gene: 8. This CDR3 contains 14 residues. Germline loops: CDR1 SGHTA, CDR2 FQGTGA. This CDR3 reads CASSPGQGRHEQYF. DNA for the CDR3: TGTGCCAGCAGCCCAGGACAGGGTAGGCACGAGCAGTACTTC.